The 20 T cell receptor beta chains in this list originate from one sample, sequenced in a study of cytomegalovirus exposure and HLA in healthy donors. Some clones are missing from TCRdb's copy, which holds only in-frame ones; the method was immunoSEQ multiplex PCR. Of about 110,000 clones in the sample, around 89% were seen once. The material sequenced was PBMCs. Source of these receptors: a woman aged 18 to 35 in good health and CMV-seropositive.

The CDR3 sequence is CASSLLTADNSPLHF. The CDR3 region has the DNA TGTGCCAGCAGCTTATTAACTGCGGATAATTCACCCCTCCACTTT. The V and J genes are TRBV7-9 and TRBJ1-6; D unclear. Trimming pared 2 bases from V and 5 bases from J, leaving 10 bases between. From germline, CDR1 is SEHNR and CDR2 FQNEAQ (reference sequence). CDR3 length: 15 amino acids.

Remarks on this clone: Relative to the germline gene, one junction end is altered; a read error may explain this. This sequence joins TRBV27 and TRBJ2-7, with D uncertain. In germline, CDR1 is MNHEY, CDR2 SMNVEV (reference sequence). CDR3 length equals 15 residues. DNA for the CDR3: TGTGCCAGCAGTTTACAAGGCGGCACCTCCTCCGAGCAGTACTTC. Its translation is CASSLQGGTSSEQYF.

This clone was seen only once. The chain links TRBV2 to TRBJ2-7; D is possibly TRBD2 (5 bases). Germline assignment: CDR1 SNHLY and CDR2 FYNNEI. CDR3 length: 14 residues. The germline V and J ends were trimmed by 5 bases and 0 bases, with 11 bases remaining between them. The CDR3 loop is CASSTPGLSYEQYV. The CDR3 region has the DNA TGTGCCAGCAGTACCCCCGGACTCTCCTACGAGCAGTACGTC.

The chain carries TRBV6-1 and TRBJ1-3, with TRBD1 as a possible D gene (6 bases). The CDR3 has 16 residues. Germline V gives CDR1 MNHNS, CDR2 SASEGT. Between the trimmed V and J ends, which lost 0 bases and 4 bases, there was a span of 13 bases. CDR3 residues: CASSEAPGGAGNTIYF. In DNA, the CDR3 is TGTGCCAGCAGTGAAGCGCCGGGGGGCGCCGGAAACACCATATATTTT.

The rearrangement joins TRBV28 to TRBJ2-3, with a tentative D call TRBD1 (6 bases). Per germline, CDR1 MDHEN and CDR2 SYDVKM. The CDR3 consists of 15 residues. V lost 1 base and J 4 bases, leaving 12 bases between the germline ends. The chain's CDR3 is CASSLLQGIPDTQYF. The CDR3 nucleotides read TGTGCCAGCAGTTTATTACAGGGAATTCCAGATACGCAGTATTTT.

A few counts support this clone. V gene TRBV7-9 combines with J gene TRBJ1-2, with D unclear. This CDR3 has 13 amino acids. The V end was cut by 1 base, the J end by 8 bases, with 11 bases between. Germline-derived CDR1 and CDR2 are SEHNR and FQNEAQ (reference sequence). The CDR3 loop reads CASSLVRGSGYTF. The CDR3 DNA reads TGTGCCAGCAGCTTAGTCCGAGGGAGCGGCTACACCTTC.

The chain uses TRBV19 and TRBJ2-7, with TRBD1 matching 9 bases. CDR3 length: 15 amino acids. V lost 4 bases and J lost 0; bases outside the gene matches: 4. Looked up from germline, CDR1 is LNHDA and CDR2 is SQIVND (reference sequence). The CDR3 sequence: CASSTQGQGSYEQYF. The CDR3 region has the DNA TGTGCCAGTAGTACCCAGGGACAGGGCTCCTACGAGCAGTACTTC.

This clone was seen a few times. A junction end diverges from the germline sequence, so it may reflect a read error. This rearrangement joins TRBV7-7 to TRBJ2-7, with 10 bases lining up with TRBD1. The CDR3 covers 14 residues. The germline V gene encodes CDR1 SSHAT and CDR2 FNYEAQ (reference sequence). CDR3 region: CASSPGTGAYEQYF. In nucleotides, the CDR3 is TGTGCTAGCAGCCCTGGGACAGGGGCCTACGAGCAGTACTTC. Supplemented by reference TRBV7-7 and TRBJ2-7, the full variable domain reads GAGVSQSPRYKVTKRGQDVTLRCDPISSHATLYWYQQALGQGPEFLTYFNYEAQPDKSGLPSDRFSAERPEGSISTLTIQRTEQRDSAMYRCASSPGTGAYEQYFGPGTRLTVT.

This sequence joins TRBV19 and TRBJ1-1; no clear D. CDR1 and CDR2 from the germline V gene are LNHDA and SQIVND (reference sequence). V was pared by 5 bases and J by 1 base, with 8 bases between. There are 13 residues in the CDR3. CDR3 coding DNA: TGTGCCAGTAGTGTTGCGGGGAACACTGAAGCTTTCTTT. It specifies CASSVAGNTEAFF.

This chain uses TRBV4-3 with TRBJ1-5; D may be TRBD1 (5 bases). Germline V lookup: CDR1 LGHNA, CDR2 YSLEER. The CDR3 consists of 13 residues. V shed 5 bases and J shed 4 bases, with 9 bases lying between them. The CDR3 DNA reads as TGCGCCAGCAGCGGGGCGGTGAATCAGCCCCAGCATTTT. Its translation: CASSGAVNQPQHF.

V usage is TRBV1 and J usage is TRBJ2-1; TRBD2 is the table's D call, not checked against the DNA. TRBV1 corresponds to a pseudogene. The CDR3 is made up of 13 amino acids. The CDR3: CAPGLAGLYEQFF. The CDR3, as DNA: TGCGCCCCGGGACTAGCGGGGTTGTATGAGCAGTTCTTC.

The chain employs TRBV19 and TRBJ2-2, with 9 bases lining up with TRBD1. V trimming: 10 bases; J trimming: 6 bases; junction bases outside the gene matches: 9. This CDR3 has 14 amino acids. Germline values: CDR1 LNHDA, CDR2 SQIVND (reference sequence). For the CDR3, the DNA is TGTGCCACTACCGACAGGGGGTGGGCCGGGGAGCTGTTTTTT. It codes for CATTDRGWAGELFF.

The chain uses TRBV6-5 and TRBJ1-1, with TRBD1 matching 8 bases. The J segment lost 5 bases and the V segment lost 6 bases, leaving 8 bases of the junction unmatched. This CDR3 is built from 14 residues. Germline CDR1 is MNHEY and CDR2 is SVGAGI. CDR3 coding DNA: TGTGCCAGCAGCCGTACAGGGGGGAGGACTGAAGCTTTCTTT. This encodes CASSRTGGRTEAFF.

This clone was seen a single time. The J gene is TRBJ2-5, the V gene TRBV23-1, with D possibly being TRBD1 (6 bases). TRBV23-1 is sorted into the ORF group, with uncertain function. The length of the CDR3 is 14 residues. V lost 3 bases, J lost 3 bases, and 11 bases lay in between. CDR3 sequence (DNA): TGCGCCAGCAGTCACCCGGACAGCAAAGAGACCCAGTACTTC. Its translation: CASSHPDSKETQYF.

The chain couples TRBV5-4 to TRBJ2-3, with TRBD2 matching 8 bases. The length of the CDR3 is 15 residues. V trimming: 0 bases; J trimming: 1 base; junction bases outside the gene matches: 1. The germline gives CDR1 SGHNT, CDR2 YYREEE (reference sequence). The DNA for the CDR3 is TGTGCCAGCAGCTTGGTACTAGCGGGCACAGATACGCAGTATTTT. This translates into CASSLVLAGTDTQYF.

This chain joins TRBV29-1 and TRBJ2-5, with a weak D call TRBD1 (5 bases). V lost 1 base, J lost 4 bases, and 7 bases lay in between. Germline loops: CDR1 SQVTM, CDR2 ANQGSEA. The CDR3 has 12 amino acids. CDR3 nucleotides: TGCAGCGTTGAAGTAGGGGCAGAGACCCAGTACTTC. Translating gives CSVEVGAETQYF.

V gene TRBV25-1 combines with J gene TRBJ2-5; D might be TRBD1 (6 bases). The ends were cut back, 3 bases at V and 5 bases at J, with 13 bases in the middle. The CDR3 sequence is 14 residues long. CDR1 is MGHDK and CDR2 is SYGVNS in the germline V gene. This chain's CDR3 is CASSEDRPWETQYF. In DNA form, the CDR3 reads TGTGCCAGCAGTGAGGACAGACCATGGGAGACCCAGTACTTC.

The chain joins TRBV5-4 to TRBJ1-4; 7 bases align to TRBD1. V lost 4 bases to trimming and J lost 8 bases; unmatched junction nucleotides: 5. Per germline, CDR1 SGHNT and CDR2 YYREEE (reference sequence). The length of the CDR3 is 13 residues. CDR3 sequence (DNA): TGTGCCAGCAGCCGACAGGGAGAGGAAAAACTGTTTTTT. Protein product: CASSRQGEEKLFF.

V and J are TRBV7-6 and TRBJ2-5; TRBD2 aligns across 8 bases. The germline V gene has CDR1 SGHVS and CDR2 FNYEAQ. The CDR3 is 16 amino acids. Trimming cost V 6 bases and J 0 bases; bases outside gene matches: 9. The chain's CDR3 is CASRPGGGPDQETQYF. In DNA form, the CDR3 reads TGTGCCAGCAGACCCGGCGGGGGGCCCGACCAAGAGACCCAGTACTTC.

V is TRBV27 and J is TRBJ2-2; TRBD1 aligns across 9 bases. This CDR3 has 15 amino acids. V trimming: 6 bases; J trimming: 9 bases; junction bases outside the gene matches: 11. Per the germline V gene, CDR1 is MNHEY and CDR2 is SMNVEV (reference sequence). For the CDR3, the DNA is TGTGCCAGCAGCCGGGACAGGGTAACACCCTGGGAGCTGTTTTTT. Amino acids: CASSRDRVTPWELFF.